This T cell receptor (beta chain) appears in the sequencing data of a study of blood T cell repertoires in COVID-19. The table lists this clone with a count of one. Germline V CDR1 and CDR2: MNHEY, SVGEGT. Trimming removed 0 bases from V and 5 bases from J; junction bases left unmatched: 5. This CDR3 spans 15 amino acids. Method: immunoSEQ multiplex PCR; TCRdb's copy keeps in-frame clones and lacks some. The data contain 150,000 to 200,000 clones, 89% of them singletons. The TCR sequence derives from a woman between 40 and 50 years old with acute COVID-19. The V and J genes are TRBV6-2 or TRBV6-3 and TRBJ2-7, with 9 positions matching TRBD2. The sample consisted of PBMCs or T cells enriched from blood (not recorded which). This chain's CDR3 is CASSYSRAGGNEQYF. DNA for the CDR3: TGTGCCAGCAGTTACTCTCGGGCGGGAGGGAACGAGCAGTACTTC.